This passage covers 21 T cell receptor beta chains from one sample sequenced in a study of PD-1 blockade in classical Hodgkin lymphoma. Sequenced by immunoSEQ multiplex PCR; TCRdb stores in-frame clones only, minus some. The sample holds 20,000 to 25,000 clones; 94% are singletons and the top ten take 4.5% to 7%. Time point meaning: newly diagnosed, previously untreated cHL patient sample. What was sequenced was peripheral blood mononuclear cells (PBMCs). The receptors shown here come from a human donor with classical Hodgkin lymphoma.

This chain joins TRBV5-5 and TRBJ1-6; the D is unclear. There are 12 residues in the CDR3. Germline V lookup: CDR1 SGHKS, CDR2 YYEKEE (reference sequence). V shed 1 base and J shed 8 bases, with 4 bases lying between them. The CDR3 nucleotides are TGTGCCAGCAGCTTGTGGGATTCACCCCTCCACTTT. This encodes CASSLWDSPLHF.

The chain is built from TRBV29-1 and TRBJ1-5; 9 nucleotides agree with TRBD1. Trimming cost V 4 bases and J 3 bases; bases outside gene matches: 22. Germline CDR1 reads SQVTM; CDR2 reads ANQGSEA. The CDR3 is 20 amino acids. CDR3 coding DNA: TGCAGCGTTGGTCCGGGACAGGGCCAAACTTTACTCTTATTCAATCAGCCCCAGCATTTT. Translated, it gives CSVGPGQGQTLLLFNQPQHF.

J is TRBJ1-1 and V is TRBV19, with D uncertain. Germline-derived CDR1 and CDR2 are LNHDA and SQIVND (reference sequence). V was trimmed by 3 bases and J by 0 bases, leaving 5 bases between them. The CDR3 is 13 residues long. CDR3 protein: CASSIGMNTEAFF. The CDR3 DNA reads as TGTGCCAGTAGTATCGGGATGAACACTGAAGCTTTCTTT.

The chain uses TRBV15 and TRBJ2-7; TRBD2 is a possible D gene (6 bases). Germline assignment: CDR1 LNHNV and CDR2 YYDKDF (reference sequence). The V and J ends lost 1 base and 2 bases respectively, with 12 bases between them. The CDR3 sequence is 15 residues long. The CDR3 nucleotides are TGTGCCACCAGCAGAGCGGGCGGGGTGGCCTACGAGCAGTACTTC. Encoded protein: CATSRAGGVAYEQYF. Combining the CDR3 with reference TRBV15 and TRBJ2-7 gives the whole variable domain DAMVIQNPRYQVTQFGKPVTLSCSQTLNHNVMYWYQQKSSQAPKLLFHYYDKDFNNEADTPDNFQSRRPNTSFCFLDIRSPGLGDTAMYLCATSRAGGVAYEQYFGPGTRLTVT.

The rearrangement links TRBV7-2 to TRBJ2-7; D unresolved. V lost 6 bases, J lost 3 bases, and 6 bases lay in between. This CDR3 is 11 amino acids long. The germline CDR1 and CDR2 sequences are SGHTA and FQGNSA. The CDR3 protein is CASRKDYEQYF. The CDR3 bases are TGTGCCAGCAGAAAAGACTACGAGCAGTACTTC.

The chain carries TRBV19 and TRBJ1-1; the D is unclear. Germline V lookup: CDR1 LNHDA, CDR2 SQIVND (reference sequence). The CDR3 is 16 residues long. Trimming removed 4 bases at V and 0 bases at J, with 15 bases between. The CDR3 loop is CASSKRSLGLNTEAFF. CDR3 in DNA: TGTGCCAGTAGTAAAAGGAGCCTTGGTCTGAACACTGAAGCTTTCTTT.

The chain combines TRBV4-1 with TRBJ2-2; 11 nucleotides agree with TRBD1. The CDR3 extends over 16 amino acids. The germline V gene encodes CDR1 MGHRA and CDR2 YSYEKL. V lost 3 bases and J lost 6; bases outside the gene matches: 6. CDR3 region: CASSHVGQGVAGELFF. CDR3 nucleotides: TGCGCCAGCAGCCACGTGGGACAGGGGGTAGCCGGGGAGCTGTTTTTT.

The chain joins TRBV19 to TRBJ2-7, with D uncertain. V was cut by 3 bases and J by 4 bases, with 16 bases left in between. CDR1 and CDR2 from the germline V gene are LNHDA and SQIVND (reference sequence). This CDR3 is 15 amino acids long. The CDR3 loop reads CASSITPAVRYEQYF. The CDR3 DNA is TGTGCCAGTAGTATTACGCCGGCAGTTAGGTACGAGCAGTACTTC.

The V call is TRBV11-2, the J call TRBJ2-5; D gene unclear. This CDR3 is built from 18 residues. Germline values: CDR1 SGHAT, CDR2 FQNNGV. V was cut by 0 bases and J by 7 bases, with 24 bases left in between. In nucleotides, the CDR3 is TGTGCCAGCAGCTTAGAAGGAGCGTTTGGAACGGCAGTGGGGACCCAGTACTTC. As protein: CASSLEGAFGTAVGTQYF.

The J gene is TRBJ2-7, the V gene TRBV27; no firm D call. The V end was cut by 4 bases, the J end by 2 bases, with 6 bases between. The CDR3 has 12 residues. CDR1 and CDR2 from the germline V gene are MNHEY and SMNVEV (reference sequence). The CDR3 sequence is CASSSPTYEQYF. In DNA form, the CDR3 reads TGTGCCAGCAGTTCACCAACCTACGAGCAGTACTTC.

The chain joins TRBV6-6 to TRBJ2-2; D gene ambiguous. Germline CDR1 and CDR2: MNHNY and SVGAGI (reference sequence). The CDR3 is 14 residues long. Trimming took off 0 bases at V and 3 bases at J, with 5 bases between the two ends. CDR3 loop: CASSYSSDTGELFF. The CDR3 region has the DNA TGTGCCAGCAGTTACTCATCGGACACCGGGGAGCTGTTTTTT.

The chain has TRBV30 and TRBJ2-5; tentative D call: TRBD1 (5 bases). This CDR3 is built from 12 residues. Germline V gene data show CDR1 as GTSNPN and CDR2 as SVGIG (reference sequence). V lost 2 bases and J 5 bases, leaving 9 bases between the germline ends. CDR3 sequence: CAWSTGTETQYF. CDR3 DNA sequence: TGTGCCTGGAGTACAGGTACGGAGACCCAGTACTTC.

The CDR3 coding sequence is TGTGCCAGCAGCCTAACCAGTCGGACAGGATCCTACGAGCAGTACTTC. Translating gives CASSLTSRTGSYEQYF. J is TRBJ2-7 and V is TRBV9, with TRBD1 identical over 7 bases. CDR1 is SGDLS and CDR2 is YYNGEE in the germline V gene. The CDR3 runs to 16 residues. V gave up 4 bases and J gave up 1 base; unmatched junction bases: 11.

This clone was recorded once. The J gene is TRBJ1-3, the V gene TRBV2; D remains unclear. CDR1 and CDR2 (germline): SNHLY, FYNNEI. V lost 10 bases, J lost 2 bases, and 15 bases lay in between. This CDR3 comprises 14 residues. The CDR3 DNA reads as TGTGCCACACAACTCGGGGTGACTGGAAACACCATATATTTT. Protein sequence: CATQLGVTGNTIYF.

The V gene is TRBV6-5, the J gene TRBJ1-2; no clear D. The CDR3 has 14 residues. Germline values: CDR1 MNHEY, CDR2 SVGAGI. Trimming removed 1 base at V and 4 bases at J, with 10 bases between. CDR3 in DNA: TGTGCCAGCAGTTACTTGCCCACAGTCTATGGCTACACCTTC. Its protein product is CASSYLPTVYGYTF.

The genes are TRBV2 and TRBJ2-2, with D perhaps TRBD1 (6 bases). V was pared by 4 bases and J by 0 bases, with 6 bases between. This CDR3 region has 14 residues. Looked up from germline, CDR1 is SNHLY and CDR2 is FYNNEI. Here the CDR3 DNA reads TGTGCCAGCAGTGGGACAGCGAACACCGGGGAGCTGTTTTTT. This translates into CASSGTANTGELFF.

The chain carries TRBV14 and TRBJ1-2; a weak D match, TRBD1 (5 bases). This CDR3 has 15 residues. The V end was cut by 0 bases, the J end by 7 bases, with 15 bases between. CDR1 is SGHDN and CDR2 is FVKESK in the germline V gene. The CDR3 DNA follows: TGTGCCAGCAGCCAAGATATGTCAGGGCTGTCTGGCTACACCTTC. It is translated as CASSQDMSGLSGYTF. The variable domain in full, completed from reference TRBV14 and TRBJ1-2, reads EAGVTQFPSHSVIEKGQTVTLRCDPISGHDNLYWYRRVMGKEIKFLLHFVKESKQDESGMPNNRFLAERTGGTYSTLKVQPAELEDSGVYFCASSQDMSGLSGYTFGSGTRLTVV.

The rearrangement uses TRBV10-1 and TRBJ2-1; D remains unclear. The germline V gene has CDR1 WNHNN and CDR2 SYGVQD (reference sequence). V lost 2 bases and J 4 bases, leaving 6 bases between the germline ends. The CDR3 loop spans 13 amino acids. In nucleotides, the CDR3 is TGCGCCAGCAGTGAGGACCGTTACAATGAGCAGTTCTTC. Translated, it gives CASSEDRYNEQFF.

The chain couples TRBV6-6 to TRBJ2-7; D is undetermined. The CDR3 has 15 amino acids. Trimming shortened V by 5 bases and J by 0 bases, and 14 bases separated the two germline ends. CDR1 and CDR2 (germline): MNHNY, SVGAGI (reference sequence). The chain's CDR3 is CASSPGRPRSYEQYF. CDR3 coding DNA: TGTGCCAGCAGTCCCGGACGGCCGCGCTCCTACGAGCAGTACTTC.

This rearrangement joins TRBV15 to TRBJ2-3, with 8 bases identical to TRBD2. After removal of 4 bases from V and 4 bases from J, the junction contained 10 bases not matched to a gene. This CDR3 comprises 16 residues. Per the germline V gene, CDR1 is LNHNV and CDR2 is YYDKDF (reference sequence). The CDR3 reads CATSTGGGGPADTQYF. For the CDR3, the DNA is TGTGCCACCAGCACCGGAGGCGGGGGGCCGGCAGATACGCAGTATTTT.

This clone was recorded once. The chain carries TRBV7-7 and TRBJ2-5; no clear D gene. This CDR3 spans 15 amino acids. V was trimmed by 1 base and J by 1 base, leaving 10 bases between them. Per germline, CDR1 SSHAT and CDR2 FNYEAQ (reference sequence). The CDR3 loop is CASSLVGTAQETQYF. As DNA, the CDR3 is TGTGCCAGCAGCTTAGTAGGTACTGCCCAAGAGACCCAGTACTTC.